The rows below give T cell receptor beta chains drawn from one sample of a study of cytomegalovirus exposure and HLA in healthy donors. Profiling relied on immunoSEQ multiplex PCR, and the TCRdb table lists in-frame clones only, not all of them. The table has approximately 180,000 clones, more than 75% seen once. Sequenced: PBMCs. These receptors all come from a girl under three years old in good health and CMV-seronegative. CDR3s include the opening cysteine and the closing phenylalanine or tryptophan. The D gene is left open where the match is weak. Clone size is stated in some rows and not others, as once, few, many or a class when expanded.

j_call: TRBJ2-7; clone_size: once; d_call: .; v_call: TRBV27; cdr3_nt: TGTGCCAGCAGTTTAGTCAGAAGCTCCTACGAGCAGTACTTC; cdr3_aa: CASSLVRSSYEQYF
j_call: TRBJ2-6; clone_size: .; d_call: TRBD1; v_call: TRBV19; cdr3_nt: TGTGCCAGTAGCCCAGACAGGGTTGGGGCCAACGTCCTGACTTTC; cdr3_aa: CASSPDRVGANVLTF
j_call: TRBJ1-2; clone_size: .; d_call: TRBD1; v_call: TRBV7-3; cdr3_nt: TGTGCCAGCAGCCGCGAGGACAGGCTAGTCTATGGCTACACCTTC; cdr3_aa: CASSREDRLVYGYTF
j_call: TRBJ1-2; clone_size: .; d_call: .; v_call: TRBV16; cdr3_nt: TGTGCCAGCAGCCAAGAAACCACAGTGAACTATGGCTACACCTTC; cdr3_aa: CASSQETTVNYGYTF
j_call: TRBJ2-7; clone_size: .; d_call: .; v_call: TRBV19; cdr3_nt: TGTGCCAGTAGTACCTTACAGGACCTCTACGAGCAGTACTTC; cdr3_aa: CASSTLQDLYEQYF
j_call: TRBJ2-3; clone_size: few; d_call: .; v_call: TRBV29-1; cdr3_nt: TGCAGCGTTGACAGGGGGGTGGGCACCACAGATACGCAGTATTTT; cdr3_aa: CSVDRGVGTTDTQYF
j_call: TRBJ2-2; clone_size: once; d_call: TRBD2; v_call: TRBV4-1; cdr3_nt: TGCGCCAGCAGCCAACTAGCGGGGGGTTCGGAGCTGTTTTTT; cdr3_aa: CASSQLAGGSELFF
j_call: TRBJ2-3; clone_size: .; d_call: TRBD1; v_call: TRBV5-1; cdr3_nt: TGCGCCAGCAGCTTGGGGGCAGGGGGAGAGTTAGGTACGCAGTATTTT; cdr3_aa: CASSLGAGGELGTQYF
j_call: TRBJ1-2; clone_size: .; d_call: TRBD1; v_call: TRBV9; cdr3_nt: TGTGCCAGCAGCGGACAGGGGTATGGCTACACCTTC; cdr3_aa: CASSGQGYGYTF
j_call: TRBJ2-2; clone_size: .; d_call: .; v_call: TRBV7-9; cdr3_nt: TGTGCCAGCAGCGACACGTCGAACACCGGGGAGCTGTTTTTT; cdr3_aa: CASSDTSNTGELFF
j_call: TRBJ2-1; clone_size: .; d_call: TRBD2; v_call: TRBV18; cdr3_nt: TGTGCCAGCTCACGGACTAGCGGGACCTACAATGAGCAGTTCTTC; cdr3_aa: CASSRTSGTYNEQFF
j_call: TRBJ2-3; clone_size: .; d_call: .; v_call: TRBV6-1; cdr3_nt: TGTGCCAGCAGTGAAGAGGGGTGGATCACAGATACGCAGTATTTT; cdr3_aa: CASSEEGWITDTQYF
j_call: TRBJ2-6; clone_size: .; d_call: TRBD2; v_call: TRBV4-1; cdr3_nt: TGCGCCAGCAGCCAAAGAAGAGCGGGAGGGCCTGGGGCCAACGTCCTGACTTTC; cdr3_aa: CASSQRRAGGPGANVLTF
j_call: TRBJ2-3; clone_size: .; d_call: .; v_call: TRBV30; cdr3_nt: TGTGCCTGGAGCCACAGGGCAGATACGCAGTATTTT; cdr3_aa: CAWSHRADTQYF
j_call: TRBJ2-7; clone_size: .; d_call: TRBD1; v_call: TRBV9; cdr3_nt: TGTGCCAGCAGCGTTTCGGGACAGGGTACCTACGAGCAGTACTTC; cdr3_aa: CASSVSGQGTYEQYF
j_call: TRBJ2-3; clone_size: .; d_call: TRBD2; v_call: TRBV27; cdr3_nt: TGTGCCAGCAGTTTATACGGGACTAGCGGGAGGACAGATACGCAGTATTTT; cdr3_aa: CASSLYGTSGRTDTQYF
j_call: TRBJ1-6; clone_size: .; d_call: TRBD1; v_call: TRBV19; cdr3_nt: TGTGCCAGTAGTCCCACGCGGCAGGGGGATTCACCCCTCCACTTT; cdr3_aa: CASSPTRQGDSPLHF
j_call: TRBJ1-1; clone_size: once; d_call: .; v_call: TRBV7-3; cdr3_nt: TGTGCCAGCAGCTTATTGCGGGGCTTGTCGGTCACTGAAGCTTTCTTT; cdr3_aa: CASSLLRGLSVTEAFF
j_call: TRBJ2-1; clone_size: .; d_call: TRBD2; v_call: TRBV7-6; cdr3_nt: TGTGCCAGCAGCCTCGCTAGCGGGGGGGCCGTAGGTGAGCAGTTCTTC; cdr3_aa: CASSLASGGAVGEQFF
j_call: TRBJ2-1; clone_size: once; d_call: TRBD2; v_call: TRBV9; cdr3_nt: TGTGCCAGCAACGCCGAGCGGGACCACTCCTACAATGAGCAGTTCTTC; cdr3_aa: CASNAERDHSYNEQFF
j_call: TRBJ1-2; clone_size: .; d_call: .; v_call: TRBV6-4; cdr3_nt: TGTGCCAGCAGTCCCCAAATGGGCGACTATGGCTACACCTTC; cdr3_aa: CASSPQMGDYGYTF
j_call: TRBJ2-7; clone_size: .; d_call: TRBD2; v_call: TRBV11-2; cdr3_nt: TGTGCCAGCAGCTCACCACCTAGCGGGGCCTACGAGCAGTACTTC; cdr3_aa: CASSSPPSGAYEQYF
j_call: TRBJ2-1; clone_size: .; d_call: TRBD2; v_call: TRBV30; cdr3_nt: TGTGCCTGGTCTCTGGGTCAGCGGGGGCCTGAACTCTACAATGAGCAGTTCTTC; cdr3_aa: CAWSLGQRGPELYNEQFF
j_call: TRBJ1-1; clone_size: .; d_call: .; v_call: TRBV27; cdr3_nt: TGTGCCAGCAGTAACCCAGGAGGAGGGCAAATGAACACTGAAGCTTTCTTT; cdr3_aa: CASSNPGGGQMNTEAFF
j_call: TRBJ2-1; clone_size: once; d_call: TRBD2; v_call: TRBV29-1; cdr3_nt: TGCAGCGGTGGCCCGACTAGCAGACACAATGAGCAGTTCTTC; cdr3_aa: CSGGPTSRHNEQFF
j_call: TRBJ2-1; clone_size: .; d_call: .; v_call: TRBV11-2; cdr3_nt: TGTGCCAGCAGCTTAGATCTTGGGCGTTTTACATACTCCTACAATGAGCAGTTCTTC; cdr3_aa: CASSLDLGRFTYSYNEQFF